This entry concerns a single TCR beta chain. This clone was counted at least ten times. Its binding antigen is unknown. It has no much larger one-base neighbor in the sample; base qualities were not kept. This entry comes from a study of T cell changes during pregnancy in multiple sclerosis (dated by TCRdb to the late 2010s). Study-level background: The study looked at changes in the T cell repertoire across pregnancy in women with multiple sclerosis.

Trimmed from V: 1 base; trimmed from J: 0 bases; junction bases lacking a gene match: 7. CDR1 and CDR2 (SGHNT, YENEEA) derive from the germline V gene. From its cysteine to its phenylalanine, the CDR3 spans 17 amino acids. Just the 51-base CDR3 DNA is kept, in frame starting at base 1. Library preparation employed the immunoSEQ multiplex PCR assay. TCRdb re-hosts the immuneACCESS table, in-frame sequences only. Its copies lack some clones; in the studies checked, an unresolved V gene accounts for under half of them, and the cause for the rest is not known. This sample holds around 29,000 clones; approximately 81% were observed only once. The ten biggest clones cover more than 7.5% of the sample.

The sequence derives from a female donor with multiple sclerosis, enrolled in a pregnancy study. The sample in question was CD8+ T cells from peripheral blood mononuclear cells, obtained after pregnancy. In this chain, TRBV11-3 is recombined with TRBJ1-1, with 8 middle bases fitting TRBD1. The CDR3 amino acid sequence is: CASSLVTTGALNTEAFF. The DNA is TGTGCCAGCAGCTTAGTTACGACAGGGGCACTGAACACTGAAGCTTTCTTT. Reference TRBV11-3 and TRBJ1-1 genes cover what lies past the CDR3, so the full variable domain is EAGVVQSPRYKIIEKKQPVAFWCNPISGHNTLYWYLQNLGQGPELLIRYENEEAVDDSQLPKDRFSAERLKGVDSTLKIQPAELGDSAVYLCASSLVTTGALNTEAFFGQGTRLTVV.